This T cell receptor (beta chain) is drawn from a study of graft-versus-host responses after intestinal transplantation. On the study more broadly: All recipients got anti-thymocyte globulin induction, then tacrolimus and steroids for approximately three years. Findings and limits, study-wide: Allografts from individuals with graft-donor T cell macrochimerism displayed high graft-versus-host to host-versus-graft clonal ratios.

TCRdb's table, derived via immunoSEQ multiplex PCR, lists solely in-frame clones and lacks some. The sample has over 60,000 clones, approximately 92% seen once. Germline assignment: CDR1 SGHNT and CDR2 YYREEE (reference sequence). This CDR3 spans 16 amino acids. V was clipped by 5 bases and J by 2 bases, with 17 bases between them. This clone has only a few counts. Its specificity is unknown. This specimen consisted of bone marrow, obtained less than 750 days after intestinal transplantation. The chain links TRBV5-4 to TRBJ2-1, with D possibly TRBD1 on 6 matching bases. This TCR was sampled from a human patient who received an intestinal transplant, so some T cells may come from the graft donor. This chain's CDR3 is CASRSKDRATYNEQFF. The CDR3 coding sequence is TGTGCCAGCAGATCGAAGGACAGAGCTACCTACAATGAGCAGTTCTTC. The full variable domain, in which reference TRBV5-4 and TRBJ2-1 provide the parts outside the CDR3, is ETGVTQSPTHLIKTRGQQVTLRCSSQSGHNTVSWYQQALGQGPQFIFQYYREEENGRGNFPPRFSGLQFPNYSSELNVNALELDDSALYLCASRSKDRATYNEQFFGPGTRLTVL.